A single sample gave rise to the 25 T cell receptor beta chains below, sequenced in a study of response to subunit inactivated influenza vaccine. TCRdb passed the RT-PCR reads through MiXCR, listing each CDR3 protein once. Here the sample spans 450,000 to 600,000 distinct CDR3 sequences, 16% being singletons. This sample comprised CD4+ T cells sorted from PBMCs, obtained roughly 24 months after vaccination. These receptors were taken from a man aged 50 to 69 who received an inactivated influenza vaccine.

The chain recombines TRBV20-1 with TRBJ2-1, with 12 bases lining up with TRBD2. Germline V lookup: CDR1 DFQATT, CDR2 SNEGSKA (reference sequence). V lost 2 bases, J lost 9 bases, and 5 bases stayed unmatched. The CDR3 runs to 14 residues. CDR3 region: CSARLAGGRSEQFF. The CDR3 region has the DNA TGCAGTGCTAGACTAGCGGGGGGGCGGAGTGAGCAGTTCTTC.

The CDR3 bases are TGTGCCAGCAGCCAGTTCAGGGCCACCAATCAGCCCCAGCATTTT. The encoded protein is CASSQFRATNQPQHF. The V call is TRBV3-1, the J call TRBJ1-5, with a tentative D call TRBD1 (5 bases). Trimming stripped 3 bases from V and 3 bases from J, with 12 bases between. Germline-derived CDR1 and CDR2 are LGHDT and YNNKEL (reference sequence). There are 15 residues in the CDR3.

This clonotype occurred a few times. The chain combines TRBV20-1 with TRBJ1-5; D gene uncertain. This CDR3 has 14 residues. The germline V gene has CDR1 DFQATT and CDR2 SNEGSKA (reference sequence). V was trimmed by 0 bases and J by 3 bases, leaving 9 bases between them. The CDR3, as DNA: TGCAGTGCTAGAGAAAACACCTACAATCAGCCCCAGCATTTT. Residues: CSARENTYNQPQHF.

CDR3 bases: TGTGCCAGCAATCATGGGGCTAGCGGGGGGAGGTCACAAGAGACCCAGTACTTC. Protein product: CASNHGASGGRSQETQYF. The genes are TRBV28 and TRBJ2-5, with 11 bases identical to TRBD2. V gave up 7 bases and J gave up 2 bases; unmatched junction bases: 15. The CDR3 has 18 amino acids. Germline values: CDR1 MDHEN, CDR2 SYDVKM.

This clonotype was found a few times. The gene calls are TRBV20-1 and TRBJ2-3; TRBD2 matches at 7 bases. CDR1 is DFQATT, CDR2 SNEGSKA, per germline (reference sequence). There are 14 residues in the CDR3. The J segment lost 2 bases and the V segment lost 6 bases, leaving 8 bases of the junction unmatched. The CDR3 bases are TGCAGTGCCTCGAAGCGGGGCTCCACAGATACGCAGTATTTT. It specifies CSASKRGSTDTQYF.

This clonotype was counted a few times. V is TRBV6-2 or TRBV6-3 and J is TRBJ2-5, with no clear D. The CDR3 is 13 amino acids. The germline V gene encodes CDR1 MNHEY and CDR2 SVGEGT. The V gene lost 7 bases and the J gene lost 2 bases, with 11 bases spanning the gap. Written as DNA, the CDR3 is TGTGCCAGCAACCTAGGGCAGCAAGAGACCCAGTACTTC. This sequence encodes CASNLGQQETQYF.

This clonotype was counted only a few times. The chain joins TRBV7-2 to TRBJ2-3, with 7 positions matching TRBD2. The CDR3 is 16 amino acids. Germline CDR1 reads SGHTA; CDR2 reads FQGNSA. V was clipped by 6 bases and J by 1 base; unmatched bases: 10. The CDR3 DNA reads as TGTGCCAGCAGAAGAGTCGGGCTAGCGGGCACAGATACGCAGTATTTT. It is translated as CASRRVGLAGTDTQYF.

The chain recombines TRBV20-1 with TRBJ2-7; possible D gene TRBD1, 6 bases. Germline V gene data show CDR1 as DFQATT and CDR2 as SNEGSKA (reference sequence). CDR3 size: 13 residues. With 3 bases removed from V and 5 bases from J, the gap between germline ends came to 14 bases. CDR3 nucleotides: TGCAGTGCTAGGGCCGGGACACTCGACGAGCAGTACTTC. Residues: CSARAGTLDEQYF.

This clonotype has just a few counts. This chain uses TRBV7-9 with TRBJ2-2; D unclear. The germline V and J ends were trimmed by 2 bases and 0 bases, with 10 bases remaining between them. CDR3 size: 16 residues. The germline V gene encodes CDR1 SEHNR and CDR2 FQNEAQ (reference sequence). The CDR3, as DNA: TGTGCCAGCAGCTTAATTTGGCAGCCGAACACCGGGGAGCTGTTTTTT. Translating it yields CASSLIWQPNTGELFF.

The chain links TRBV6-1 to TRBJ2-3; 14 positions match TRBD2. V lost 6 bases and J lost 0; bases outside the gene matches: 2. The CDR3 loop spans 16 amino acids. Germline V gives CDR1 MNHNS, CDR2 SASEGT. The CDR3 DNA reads TGTGCCAGCAGGAGACTAGCGGGGGGGAGCACAGATACGCAGTATTTT. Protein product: CASRRLAGGSTDTQYF.

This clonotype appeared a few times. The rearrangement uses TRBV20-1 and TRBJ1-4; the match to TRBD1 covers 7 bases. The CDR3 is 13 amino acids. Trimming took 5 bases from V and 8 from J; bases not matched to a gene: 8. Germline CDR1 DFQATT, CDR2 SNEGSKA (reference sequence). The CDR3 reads CSAEGASAEKLFF. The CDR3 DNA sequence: TGCAGTGCTGAGGGGGCTTCGGCCGAAAAACTGTTTTTT.

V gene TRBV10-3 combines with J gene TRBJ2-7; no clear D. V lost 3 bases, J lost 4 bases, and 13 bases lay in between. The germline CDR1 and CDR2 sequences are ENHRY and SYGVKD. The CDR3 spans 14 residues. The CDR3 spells CAISDPAAAYEQYF. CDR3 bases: TGTGCCATCAGTGACCCGGCGGCAGCTTACGAGCAGTACTTC.

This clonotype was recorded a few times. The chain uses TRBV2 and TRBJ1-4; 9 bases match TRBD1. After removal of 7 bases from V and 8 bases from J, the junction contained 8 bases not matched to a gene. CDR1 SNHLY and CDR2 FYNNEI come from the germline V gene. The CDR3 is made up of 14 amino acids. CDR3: CASKGDRVLEKLFF. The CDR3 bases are TGTGCCAGCAAAGGGGACAGGGTTCTCGAAAAACTGTTTTTT.

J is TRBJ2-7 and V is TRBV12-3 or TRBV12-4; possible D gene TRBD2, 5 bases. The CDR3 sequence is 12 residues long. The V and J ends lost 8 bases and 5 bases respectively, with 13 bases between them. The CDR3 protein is CASGYTGNEQYF. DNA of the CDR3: TGTGCCAGCGGATATACCGGGAACGAGCAGTACTTC.

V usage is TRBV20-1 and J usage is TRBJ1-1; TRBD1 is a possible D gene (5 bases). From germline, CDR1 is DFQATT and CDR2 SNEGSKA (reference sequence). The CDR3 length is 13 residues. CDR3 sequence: CTAVEGMNTEAFF. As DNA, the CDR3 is TGCACCGCGGTTGAGGGGATGAACACTGAAGCTTTCTTT.

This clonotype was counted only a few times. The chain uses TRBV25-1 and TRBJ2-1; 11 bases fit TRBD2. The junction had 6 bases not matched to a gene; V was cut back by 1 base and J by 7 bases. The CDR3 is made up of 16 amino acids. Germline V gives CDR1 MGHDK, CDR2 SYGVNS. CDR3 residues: CASSELKLAGVNEQFF. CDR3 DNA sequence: TGTGCCAGCAGTGAATTAAAACTAGCGGGAGTTAATGAGCAGTTCTTC.

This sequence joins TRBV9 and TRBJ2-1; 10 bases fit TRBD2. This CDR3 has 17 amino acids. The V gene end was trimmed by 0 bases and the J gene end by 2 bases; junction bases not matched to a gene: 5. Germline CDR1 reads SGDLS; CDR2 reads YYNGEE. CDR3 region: CASSVAASGSAYNEQFF. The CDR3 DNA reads TGTGCCAGCAGCGTAGCGGCTAGCGGGAGTGCCTACAATGAGCAGTTCTTC.

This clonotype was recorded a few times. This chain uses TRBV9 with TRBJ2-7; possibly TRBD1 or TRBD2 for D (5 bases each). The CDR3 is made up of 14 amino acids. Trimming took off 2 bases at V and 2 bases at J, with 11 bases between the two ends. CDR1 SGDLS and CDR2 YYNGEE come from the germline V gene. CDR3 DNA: TGTGCCAGCAGCGTGGGACCATCCACCTACGAGCAGTACTTC. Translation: CASSVGPSTYEQYF.

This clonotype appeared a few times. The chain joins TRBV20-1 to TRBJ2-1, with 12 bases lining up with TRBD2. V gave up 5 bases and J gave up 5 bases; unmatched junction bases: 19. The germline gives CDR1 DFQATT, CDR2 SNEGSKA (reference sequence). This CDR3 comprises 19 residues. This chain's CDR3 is CSARRLAGATLAAHNEQFF. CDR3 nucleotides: TGCAGTGCTCGAAGACTAGCGGGGGCCACCCTCGCGGCGCACAATGAGCAGTTCTTC.

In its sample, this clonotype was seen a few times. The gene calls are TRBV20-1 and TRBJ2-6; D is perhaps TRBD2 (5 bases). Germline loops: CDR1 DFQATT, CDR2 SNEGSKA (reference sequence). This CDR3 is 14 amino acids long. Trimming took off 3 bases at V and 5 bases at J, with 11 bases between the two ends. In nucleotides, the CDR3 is TGCAGTGCTAGTGAGGGTAGCAGGGCCAACGTCCTGACTTTC. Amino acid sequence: CSASEGSRANVLTF.

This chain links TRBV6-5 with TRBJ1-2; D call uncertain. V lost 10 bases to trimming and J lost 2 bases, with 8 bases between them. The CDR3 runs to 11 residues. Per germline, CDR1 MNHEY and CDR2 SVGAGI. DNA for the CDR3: TGTGCCACCGCGATGAACTATGGCTACACCTTC. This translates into CATAMNYGYTF.

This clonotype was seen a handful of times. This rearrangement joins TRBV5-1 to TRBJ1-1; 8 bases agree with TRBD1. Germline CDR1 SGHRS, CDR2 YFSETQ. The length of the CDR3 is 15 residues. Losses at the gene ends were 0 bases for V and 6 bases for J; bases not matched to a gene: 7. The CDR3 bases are TGCGCCAGCAGCTTGGTGTCAGGGGGCGTCTCTGAAGCTTTCTTT. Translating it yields CASSLVSGGVSEAFF.

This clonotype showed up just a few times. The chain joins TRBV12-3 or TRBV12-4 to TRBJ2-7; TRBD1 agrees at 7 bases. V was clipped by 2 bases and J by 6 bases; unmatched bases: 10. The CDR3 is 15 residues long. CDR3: CASSLSGTVTGEQYF. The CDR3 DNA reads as TGTGCCAGCAGTTTATCCGGGACAGTGACGGGCGAGCAGTACTTC.

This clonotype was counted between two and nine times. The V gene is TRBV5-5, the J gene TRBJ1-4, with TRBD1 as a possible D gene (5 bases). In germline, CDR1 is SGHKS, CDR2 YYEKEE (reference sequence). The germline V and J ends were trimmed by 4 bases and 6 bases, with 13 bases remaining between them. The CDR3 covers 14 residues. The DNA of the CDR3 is TGTGCCAGCAGCCGGGACGGCCGTCATGAAAAACTGTTTTTT. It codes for CASSRDGRHEKLFF.

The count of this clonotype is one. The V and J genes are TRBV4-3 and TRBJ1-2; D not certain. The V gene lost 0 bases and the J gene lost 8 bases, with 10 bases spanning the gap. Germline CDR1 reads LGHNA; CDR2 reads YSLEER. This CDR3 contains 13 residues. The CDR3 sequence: CASSQDFFGGYTF. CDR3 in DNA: TGCGCCAGCAGCCAAGATTTTTTCGGCGGCTACACCTTC.